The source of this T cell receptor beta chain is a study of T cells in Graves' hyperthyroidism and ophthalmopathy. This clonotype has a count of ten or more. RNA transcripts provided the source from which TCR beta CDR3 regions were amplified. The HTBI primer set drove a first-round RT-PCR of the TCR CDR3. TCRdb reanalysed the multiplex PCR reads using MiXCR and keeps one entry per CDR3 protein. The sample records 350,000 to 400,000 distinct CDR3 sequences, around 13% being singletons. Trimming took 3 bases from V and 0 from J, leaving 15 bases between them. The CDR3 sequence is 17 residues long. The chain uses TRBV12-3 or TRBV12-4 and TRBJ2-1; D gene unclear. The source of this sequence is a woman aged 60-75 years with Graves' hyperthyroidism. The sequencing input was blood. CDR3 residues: CASSFPRQKSSYNEQFF. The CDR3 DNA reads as TGTGCCAGCAGTTTCCCCCGGCAGAAGAGCTCCTACAATGAGCAGTTCTTC.